This T cell receptor (beta chain) was captured by sequencing in a study of human T cells and chemical hapten exposure. Across the study: Patients, a majority of them female, were diagnosed with alopecia areata, totalis or universalis.

As for time point: pre-sensitization, week 0. The treatment was: therapeutic diphenylcyclopropenone sensitization with weekly scalp DPC. Extraction of total RNA was performed on unfractionated whole blood. Single cDNA molecules in the library carried unique molecular identifiers attached during preparation. Per the original methods: TCRs per sample had a median of around 100,000 and ranged from about 23,224 to 750,000. TCRdb passed the RACE reads through MiXCR, listing each CDR3 protein once. TCRdb assigned the V and J calls; the authors' analysis was not used. This repertoire shows approximately 260,000 distinct CDR3 sequences, about 8.6% found once; its top ten account for about 2.1%. This clonotype was recorded many times. V was shortened by 3 bases and J by 0 bases, with 12 bases between the two germline ends. Germline V gene data show CDR1 as ENHRY and CDR2 as SYGVKD. The CDR3 is made up of 16 amino acids.

Here the sequenced sample was whole blood, taken in connection with sensitization to the hapten diphenylcyclopropenone (DPC). V gene TRBV10-3 combines with J gene TRBJ1-3; no definite D call. This sequence originates from a middle-aged woman with alopecia areata. Some clones in this sample may be carry-over from other donors' samples. The CDR3 sequence: CAISEFDILSGNTIYF. CDR3 nucleotides: TGTGCCATCAGTGAATTCGACATTCTCTCTGGAAACACCATATATTTT.